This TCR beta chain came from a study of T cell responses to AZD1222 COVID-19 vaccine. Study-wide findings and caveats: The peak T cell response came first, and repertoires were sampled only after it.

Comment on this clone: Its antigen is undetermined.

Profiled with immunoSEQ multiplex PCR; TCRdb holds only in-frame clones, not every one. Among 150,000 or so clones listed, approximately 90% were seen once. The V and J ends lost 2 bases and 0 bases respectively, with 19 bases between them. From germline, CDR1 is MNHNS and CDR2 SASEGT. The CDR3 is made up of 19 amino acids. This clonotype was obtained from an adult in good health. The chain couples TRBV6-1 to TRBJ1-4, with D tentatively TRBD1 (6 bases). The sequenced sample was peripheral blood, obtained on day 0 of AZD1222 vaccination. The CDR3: CASSERPGGVFATNEKLFF. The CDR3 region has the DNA TGTGCCAGCAGTGAAAGACCCGGGGGCGTTTTTGCAACTAATGAAAAACTGTTTTTT.